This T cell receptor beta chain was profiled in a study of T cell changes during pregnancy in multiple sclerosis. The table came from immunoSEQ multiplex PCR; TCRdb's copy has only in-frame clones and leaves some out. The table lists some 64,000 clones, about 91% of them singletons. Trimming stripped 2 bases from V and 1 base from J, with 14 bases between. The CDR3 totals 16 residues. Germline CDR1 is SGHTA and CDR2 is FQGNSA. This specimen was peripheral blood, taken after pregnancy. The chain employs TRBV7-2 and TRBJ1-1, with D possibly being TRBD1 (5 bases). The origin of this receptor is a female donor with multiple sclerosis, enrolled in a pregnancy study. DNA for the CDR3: TGTGCCAGCAGCTTAACGAAGACAGCGCGGAACACTGAAGCTTTCTTT. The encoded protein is CASSLTKTARNTEAFF.